This T cell receptor beta chain was sequenced in a study of T cell repertoires in cytomegalovirus infection. At the level of the study: Selection of CMV epitopes for the study included recently identified HLA-C-restricted and well-studied HLA-B-restricted ones. Through public TCR beta signatures, both CMV infection and matching HLA type were indicated.

TCRdb re-derived calls from the reads in MiXCR, one entry per CDR3 protein. The repertoire consists of 250,000 to 400,000 distinct CDR3 sequences, with roughly 25% occurring once and the leading ten covering 13%. This clonotype has a count of ten or more. Its antigen is not known. Points from the study as a whole: Carriers of CMV plus the relevant HLA were identified by cumulative public TCR beta family frequency.

Sequencing was performed on cultured PBMCs, taken from culture after CMV antigen stimulation. The sequence was obtained from a human donor in good health (CMV status not recorded). Some clones in this sample may be carry-over from other donors' samples.

The CDR3 sequence: CASSLKLELPGELFF. CDR3 coding DNA: TGTGCCAGCAGCTTAAAGTTGGAATTGCCGGGGGAGCTGTTTTTT. The chain employs TRBV7-9 and TRBJ2-2, with D unclear. The CDR3 totals 15 residues. CDR1 is SEHNR and CDR2 is FQNEAQ in the germline V gene (reference sequence). The V end lost 2 bases, the J end lost 8 bases, and 15 bases lay between the germline ends.